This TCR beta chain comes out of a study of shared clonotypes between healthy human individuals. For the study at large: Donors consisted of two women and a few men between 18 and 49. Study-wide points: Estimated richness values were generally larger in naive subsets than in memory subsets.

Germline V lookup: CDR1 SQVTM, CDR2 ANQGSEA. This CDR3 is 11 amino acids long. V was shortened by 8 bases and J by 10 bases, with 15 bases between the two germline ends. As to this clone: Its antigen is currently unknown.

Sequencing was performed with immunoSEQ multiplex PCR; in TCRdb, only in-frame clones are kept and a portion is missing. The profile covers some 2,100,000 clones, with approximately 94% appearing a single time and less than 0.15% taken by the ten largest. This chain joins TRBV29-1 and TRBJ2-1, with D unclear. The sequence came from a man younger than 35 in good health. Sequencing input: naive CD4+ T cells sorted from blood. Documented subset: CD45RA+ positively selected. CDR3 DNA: TGCAGCTTCTCATACCCACTCGAGCAGTTCTTC. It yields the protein CSFSYPLEQFF.